One and the same sample provided the 5 T cell receptor beta chains below, sequenced in a study of read filtering for tumor transcriptome and immune sequencing. The library was built from about 370 ng RNA with molecular barcoded adaptors for alpha/delta and beta/gamma chains. MiXCR was run by TCRdb on the reads, yielding one entry per CDR3 protein. The table includes about 130,000 distinct CDR3 sequences, 10% to 15% detected once. The sequencing sample was made of a population of CD138-negative cells sorted from bone marrow. The source is a donor aged 40 or older with multiple myeloma.

At least ten counts were recorded for this clonotype. The gene calls are TRBV5-5 and TRBJ1-1; no clear D gene. Trimming left V 1 base short and J 3 bases short, with 10 bases between. The CDR3 spans 14 residues. Germline V gives CDR1 SGHKS, CDR2 YYEKEE (reference sequence). As DNA, the CDR3 is TGTGCCAGCAGCTTGCTTGGTGGGGACACTGAAGCTTTCTTT. Amino acid sequence: CASSLLGGDTEAFF.

This clonotype was observed a few times. The V and J genes are TRBV28 and TRBJ2-3; D remains ambiguous. The CDR3 runs 12 residues. Germline loops: CDR1 MDHEN, CDR2 SYDVKM. Between the trimmed V and J ends, which lost 7 bases and 3 bases, there was a span of 8 bases. CDR3 sequence (DNA): TGTGCCAGCACCCCGAGAACAGATACGCAGTATTTT. It codes for CASTPRTDTQYF.

This clonotype was seen ten or more times. V is TRBV7-9 and J is TRBJ1-1, with D unclear. CDR1 is SEHNR, CDR2 FQNEAQ, per germline (reference sequence). This CDR3 comprises 13 residues. Trimming stripped 6 bases from V and 0 bases from J, with 8 bases between. CDR3 sequence (DNA): TGTGCCAGCAGTCCGACGGTGAACACTGAAGCTTTCTTT. Translation: CASSPTVNTEAFF.

Details on this clonotype: It may be a read error: a sequence one base away is much more abundant. V is TRBV7-2 and J is TRBJ2-2; 8 bases agree with TRBD2. CDR1 SGHTA and CDR2 FQGNSA come from the germline V gene. The CDR3 totals 16 residues. CDR3 loop: CASSFQTSERTGERFF. CDR3 nucleotide sequence: TGTGCCAGCAGCTTTCAGACTAGCGAGAGGACCGGGGAGCGGTTTTTT.

There are many counts of this clonotype. The chain links TRBV6-2 or TRBV6-3 to TRBJ2-1; D possibly corresponds to TRBD2 (5 bases). V lost 0 bases, J lost 9 bases, and 18 bases lay in between. The CDR3 covers 16 residues. Germline V lookup: CDR1 MNHEY, CDR2 SVGEGT. The CDR3 nucleotides are TGTGCCAGCAGTTACTCATCGACTAACCTATATGCTGAGCAGTTCTTC. Translating it yields CASSYSSTNLYAEQFF.